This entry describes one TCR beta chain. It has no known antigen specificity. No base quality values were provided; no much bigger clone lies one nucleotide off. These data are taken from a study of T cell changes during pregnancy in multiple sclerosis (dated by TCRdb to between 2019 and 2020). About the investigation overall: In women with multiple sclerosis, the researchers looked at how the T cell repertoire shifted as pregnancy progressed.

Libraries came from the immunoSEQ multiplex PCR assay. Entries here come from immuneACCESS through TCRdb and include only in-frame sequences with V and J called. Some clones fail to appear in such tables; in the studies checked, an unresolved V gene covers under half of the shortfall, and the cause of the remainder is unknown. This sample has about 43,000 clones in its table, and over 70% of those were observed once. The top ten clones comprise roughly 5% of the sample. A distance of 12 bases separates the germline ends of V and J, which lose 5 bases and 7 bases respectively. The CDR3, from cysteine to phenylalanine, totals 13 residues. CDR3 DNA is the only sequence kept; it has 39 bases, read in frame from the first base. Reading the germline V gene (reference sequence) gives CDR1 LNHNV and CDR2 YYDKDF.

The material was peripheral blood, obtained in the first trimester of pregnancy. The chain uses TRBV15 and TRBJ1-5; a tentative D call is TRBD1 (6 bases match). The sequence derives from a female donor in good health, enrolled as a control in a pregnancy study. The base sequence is TGTGCCACCAGCGGAGGGGGGGTACAGCCCCAGCATTTT. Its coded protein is CATSGGGVQPQHF.